These T cell receptor beta chains were read from a single sample in a study of breast tumors, draining lymph nodes, adjacent tissues. TCRdb passed the multiplex PCR reads through MiXCR, listing each CDR3 protein once. This table has some 170,000 distinct CDR3 sequences, 30% to 40% appearing once. The sample consisted of axillary lymph node tissue. The receptors originated from a female donor with breast cancer. Some clones in this sample may be carry-over from other donors' samples. CDR3s include the opening cysteine and the closing phenylalanine or tryptophan. Fields, in order: J gene, clone size, V gene, D gene, CDR3 DNA, CDR3 protein. The D gene is left open where the match is weak. Some rows have no size entry. The others give once, few or many, or a class for an expanded clone.

TRBJ2-1,many,TRBV10-2,TRBD2,TGCGCCAGCAGTGATCCTACTAGCGGGAGTAATGAGCAGTTCTTC,CASSDPTSGSNEQFF
TRBJ2-7,NA,TRBV5-8,NA,TGTGCCAGCAGCTTGTCTTGGCGGGGTACCTACGAGCAGTACTTC,CASSLSWRGTYEQYF
TRBJ2-7,many,TRBV9,NA,TGTGCCAGCAGCTCCCAGGGATTCGAGCAGTACTTC,CASSSQGFEQYF
TRBJ2-2,NA,TRBV7-9,TRBD1,TGTGCCAGCAGCCCGGGACAGGGGGAGCTGTTTTTT,CASSPGQGELFF
TRBJ2-5,many,TRBV18,TRBD1,TGTGCCAGCTCACCACCGGACAGGCAAGGGACCCAGTACTTC,CASSPPDRQGTQYF
TRBJ2-7,many,TRBV4-2,NA,TGTGCCAGCAGCCAAGGGTTAGCGTCCTACGAGCAGTACTTC,CASSQGLASYEQYF
TRBJ1-3,many,TRBV20-1,NA,TGCAGTGCTAGTACACCCCTCTCTGGAAACACCATATATTTT,CSASTPLSGNTIYF
TRBJ1-3,once,TRBV2,NA,TGTGCCAGCAGTTTCGCGACCCGGTTGATTTCGGAAGGAAACCCCATATATTTT,CASSFATRLISEGNPIYF
TRBJ1-3,many,TRBV19,NA,TGTGCCAGTAGTGAGGGCGGTTACGGAAACACCATATATTTT,CASSEGGYGNTIYF
TRBJ1-3,NA,TRBV20-1,NA,TGCAGTGCTAGAGATACAGGGCACTCTGGAAACACCATATATTTT,CSARDTGHSGNTIYF
TRBJ1-1,NA,TRBV6-5,TRBD1,TGTGCCAGCAGTCCTCGGACAGGGGCGCGGGGCACTGAAGCTTTCTTT,CASSPRTGARGTEAFF
TRBJ1-1,NA,TRBV7-9,NA,TGTGCCAGCAGCTTTCCGGGACCCTTAAAGGGAGAAGCTTTCTTT,CASSFPGPLKGEAFF
TRBJ2-5,NA,TRBV7-2,TRBD1,TGTGCCAGCAGCTCCCCCGGGGCAGGGGGAGAGACCCAGTACTTC,CASSSPGAGGETQYF
TRBJ2-7,many,TRBV10-3,TRBD1,TGTGCCATCAGTGAGCTGAACGGGACAGGGCGTTTCGAGCAGTACTTC,CAISELNGTGRFEQYF
TRBJ2-2,many,TRBV24-1,TRBD2,TGTGCCACCAGTGGGGGAGGGACCGGGGAGCTGTTTTTT,CATSGGGTGELFF
TRBJ2-3,many,TRBV5-1,TRBD1,TGCGCCAGCAGCCTAGGGACAGGCACAGATACGCAGTATTTT,CASSLGTGTDTQYF
TRBJ1-5,NA,TRBV14,NA,TGTGCCAGCAGCCAAGATCTGCGTCAGCCCCAGCATTTT,CASSQDLRQPQHF
TRBJ1-5,many,TRBV19,NA,TGTGCCAGTACATGGAGACTACTTTATCAGCCCCAGCATTTT,CASTWRLLYQPQHF
TRBJ2-5,many,TRBV6-1,NA,TGTGCCAGCAGTGAAGTAAGGGGGGGGGCGACCTCCCAAGAGACCCAGTACTTC,CASSEVRGGATSQETQYF
TRBJ2-7,many,TRBV6-5,TRBD2,TGTGCCAGCAGTCCGTCGGGGGGAGGCGCCTACGAGCAGTACTTC,CASSPSGGGAYEQYF
TRBJ2-2,many,TRBV5-1,TRBD2,TGCGCCAGCAGCCCCTGGAGGACTAGCGGGAGTATTGGATCCGGGGAGCTGTTTTTT,CASSPWRTSGSIGSGELFF
TRBJ2-3,many,TRBV30,TRBD1,TGTGCCTGGCGGACAGGATGGGGCACAGATACGCAGTATTTT,CAWRTGWGTDTQYF
TRBJ2-1,many,TRBV6-1,NA,TGTGCCAGCCAGCAGCGGAGCTCCTACAATGAGCAGTTCTTC,CASQQRSSYNEQFF
TRBJ1-3,many,TRBV7-6,NA,TGTGCCAGCAAGAGTATAGGGATGAACACCATATATTTT,CASKSIGMNTIYF
TRBJ2-5,many,TRBV7-2,NA,TGTGCCAGCAGCCGACATCCGCAAGAGACCCAGTACTTC,CASSRHPQETQYF
TRBJ2-1,many,TRBV29-1,NA,TGCAGCGTTGGAGCTGTAACTGGCTACAATGAGCAGTTCTTC,CSVGAVTGYNEQFF
TRBJ1-4,NA,TRBV5-1,NA,TGCGCCAGCAGCTTGGAGAGGGGAATGGGCAGTAATGAAAAACTGTCTTTT,CASSLERGMGSNEKLSF
TRBJ2-7,NA,TRBV6-2/TRBV6-3,TRBD2,TGTGCCAGCAGTCACGGGGCTAGCGGCTACGAGCAGTACTTC,CASSHGASGYEQYF
TRBJ2-1,many,TRBV6-2/TRBV6-3,NA,TGTGCCAGCACCCAGACCAGGGCTGGGAATGAGCAGTTCTTC,CASTQTRAGNEQFF
TRBJ2-2,many,TRBV6-1,TRBD1,TGTGCCAGCAGTGAAGACAGGGGTTCGGGGGAGCTGTTTTTT,CASSEDRGSGELFF
TRBJ2-7,many,TRBV7-2,NA,TGTGCCAGCAGGGTCCCGGGATCCCCTGGGTACGAGCAGTACTTC,CASRVPGSPGYEQYF
TRBJ2-7,many,TRBV20-1,NA,TGCAGTGCTATAGACCGGGACTTGAGTTCCTACGAGCAGTACTTC,CSAIDRDLSSYEQYF
TRBJ2-3,NA,TRBV12-3/TRBV12-4,TRBD2,TGTGCCAGCACCCCTAGGACTAGCGCCCATGAGCAGTATTTT,CASTPRTSAHEQYF
TRBJ1-2,many,TRBV3-1,NA,TGTGCCAGCAGCCCACTACTCTGGGGGGCAGGCTACACCTTC,CASSPLLWGAGYTF
TRBJ2-7,many,TRBV5-6,NA,TGTGCCAGCAGCCTTGGAAGGGGCGAGCAGTACTTC,CASSLGRGEQYF
TRBJ1-3,many,TRBV5-8,NA,TGTGCCAGCAGAAGAAGTCTCTCTGGAAACACCATATATTTT,CASRRSLSGNTIYF
TRBJ1-3,few,TRBV27,TRBD1,TGTGCCAGCAAACCGGACAGGGGGCTTGGAAACACCATATATTTT,CASKPDRGLGNTIYF
TRBJ1-4,NA,TRBV6-2/TRBV6-3,TRBD1,TGTGCCAGCAGTCGCGATTTTATCGGGACAGCACTTAATGAAAAACTGTTTTTT,CASSRDFIGTALNEKLFF
TRBJ2-5,many,TRBV7-7,NA,TGTGCTAGCAGCTTATGGGGCACAGCGGAAGAGACCCAGTACTTC,CASSLWGTAEETQYF
TRBJ1-4,many,TRBV20-1,NA,TGCAGTGCTAGAGATTCGGCGGGACTTAATGAAAAACTGTTTTTT,CSARDSAGLNEKLFF
TRBJ2-1,NA,TRBV6-2/TRBV6-3,TRBD2,TGTGCCAGCAGTGACTCTAGCGGGGGGACCAACAATGAGCAGTTCTTC,CASSDSSGGTNNEQFF
TRBJ2-1,many,TRBV4-2,TRBD2,TGTGCCAGCAGCCTACTAGCGGGGATGAACTCCTACAATGAGCAGTTCTTC,CASSLLAGMNSYNEQFF